The rows below give T cell receptor beta chains drawn from one sample of a study of shared clonotypes between healthy human individuals. The data were produced by immunoSEQ multiplex PCR, yet TCRdb's version contains in-frame clones alone and is incomplete. The table has under 600,000 clones, roughly 95% seen once. Material for sequencing was naive CD4+ T cells sorted from blood. Every receptor here comes from a woman under 40 in good health. CDR3s include the opening cysteine and the closing phenylalanine or tryptophan. D genes are given only for firm matches.

D	V	J	DNA	CDR3
NA	TRBV6-5	TRBJ2-2	TGTGCCAGCAGTTACGTAAGGGACACCGGGGAGCTGTTTTTT	CASSYVRDTGELFF
TRBD1	TRBV2	TRBJ2-7	TGTGCCAGCAGTCCAACCCCGGGACAGACAAACTACGAGCAGTACTTC	CASSPTPGQTNYEQYF
NA	TRBV30	TRBJ1-4	TGTGCCTGGACGGGGCCTAATGAAAAACTGTTTTTT	CAWTGPNEKLFF
NA	TRBV30	TRBJ2-5	TGTGCCTGGTTGGACGGTGAAACCCAGTACTTC	CAWLDGETQYF
NA	TRBV7-2	TRBJ2-1	TGTGCCAGCAGCGAACCCCCTGTATACAATGAGCAGTTCTTC	CASSEPPVYNEQFF
TRBD1	TRBV5-1	TRBJ1-1	TGCGCCAGCAGCCGCACCGGGACAGGGTTGACTGAAGCTTTCTTT	CASSRTGTGLTEAFF
NA	TRBV19	TRBJ2-3	TGTGCCAGTAGTATTTCCGGGGGCGACACAGATACGCAGTATTTT	CASSISGGDTDTQYF
NA	TRBV28	TRBJ2-7	TGTGCCAGCAGTTTAAACAGGCGCGAGCAGTACTTC	CASSLNRREQYF
TRBD2	TRBV5-4	TRBJ2-7	TGTGCCAGCAGCGCAGATAGCGGGTGGGCCTCCGAGCAGTACTTC	CASSADSGWASEQYF
TRBD2	TRBV5-1	TRBJ2-7	TGCGCCAGCAGCATAACGGGACTAAACTACGAGCAGTACTTC	CASSITGLNYEQYF
TRBD2	TRBV6-1	TRBJ2-7	TGTGCCAGCACGTTGCTAGCGGTAAACTACGAGCAGTACTTC	CASTLLAVNYEQYF
TRBD2	TRBV7-2	TRBJ2-3	TGTGCCAGCGCCTCCGGGAGGCTAGCGGGGACAGATACGCAGTATTTT	CASASGRLAGTDTQYF
TRBD1	TRBV19	TRBJ1-5	TGTGCCAGTAGTCCTCCCGACTTTACAGGGGGAAGGTCCCAGCATTTT	CASSPPDFTGGRSQHF
TRBD2	TRBV14	TRBJ2-5	TGTGCCAGCAGCCACGGGCTAGCGGGAGGAGGAGAGACCCAGTACTTC	CASSHGLAGGGETQYF
TRBD1	TRBV19	TRBJ2-1	TGTGCCAGTAGGGAGGACAGGAACGCCTACAATGAGCAGTTCTTC	CASREDRNAYNEQFF
NA	TRBV10-3	TRBJ1-4	TGTGCCATCAGTGAGTCGGCTGAAGCAACTAATGAAAAACTGTTTTTT	CAISESAEATNEKLFF
TRBD2	TRBV28	TRBJ2-4	TGTGCCAGCAGTTTGGGGGACGGGAGGCACATTCAGTACTTC	CASSLGDGRHIQYF
NA	TRBV11-2	TRBJ2-5	TGTGCCAGCAGCGAGGGACGGATTCAGACCCAGTACTTC	CASSEGRIQTQYF
TRBD1	TRBV28	TRBJ1-1	TGTGCCAGCAGTTTACGGGGACAGGGGGTGTTAACTGAAGCTTTCTTT	CASSLRGQGVLTEAFF
TRBD2	TRBV4-1	TRBJ2-3	TGCGCCAGCAGCCAAGATCGACTAGCGGGCACAGATACGCAGTATTTT	CASSQDRLAGTDTQYF
NA	TRBV2	TRBJ2-7	TGTGCCAGCAGTGAAAGGTCAGGGCATACCTACGAGCAGTACTTC	CASSERSGHTYEQYF
NA	TRBV27	TRBJ2-7	TGTGCCAGCAGTTTAGGGGTAGTAGGTGGCTACGAGCAGTACTTC	CASSLGVVGGYEQYF
NA	TRBV14	TRBJ1-2	TGTGCCAGCAGAGGGCCGGCGGACCTCTATGGCTACACCTTC	CASRGPADLYGYTF
TRBD1	TRBV29-1	TRBJ1-2	TGCAGCGTTAGGACAGGGGGGGATAACTATGGCTACACCTTC	CSVRTGGDNYGYTF
TRBD2	TRBV11-2	TRBJ2-1	TGTGCCAGCAGCTTAGGAGGACTAGCGGGAATGAATGAGCAGTTCTTC	CASSLGGLAGMNEQFF
NA	TRBV18	TRBJ1-5	TGTGCCAGCTCACCGCCAGGGATACGCAATCAGCCCCAGCATTTT	CASSPPGIRNQPQHF
NA	TRBV6-9	TRBJ1-3	TGTGCCAGCAGTTATGTTCGAAACGAGGGGAACGGGACCATATATTTT	CASSYVRNEGNGTIYF
NA	TRBV5-1	TRBJ1-1	TGCGCCAGCAGCTTTGGGTGGAACACTGAAGCTTTCTTT	CASSFGWNTEAFF
NA	TRBV6-1	TRBJ2-7	TGTGCCAGCAGTGAATACAGGGAGGCGTACGAGCAGTACTTC	CASSEYREAYEQYF
NA	TRBV5-1	TRBJ1-2	TGCGCCAGCAGCGTGACCATTAACTATGGCTACACCTTC	CASSVTINYGYTF
NA	TRBV2	TRBJ1-5	TGTGCCAGCAGTTTGACCCATAGCAATCAGCCCCAGCATTTT	CASSLTHSNQPQHF
TRBD2	TRBV28	TRBJ2-7	TGTGCCAGCATTCAAGCCGCTAGCGGGCCCTACGAGCAGTACTTC	CASIQAASGPYEQYF
NA	TRBV9	TRBJ2-7	TGTGCCAGCAGCGTAGCGGGGTCTGTAGCCGAGCAGTACTTC	CASSVAGSVAEQYF
NA	TRBV28	TRBJ2-6	TGTGCCAGCAGTTTAAGGGGGGTTGGGGCCAACGTCCTGACTTTC	CASSLRGVGANVLTF
NA	TRBV6-5	TRBJ1-2	TGTGCCAGCAGTTACTCAGGCAGAGACTATGGCTACACCTTC	CASSYSGRDYGYTF
NA	TRBV7-9	TRBJ2-5	TGTGCCAGCAGCTTAGTTCCGGGGGTGGTACAAGAGACCCAGTACTTC	CASSLVPGVVQETQYF
TRBD2	TRBV6-1	TRBJ2-2	TGTGCCAGCAGTGAAGCGGGGACTAGTTCTGGAGGCGGGGAGCTGTTTTTT	CASSEAGTSSGGGELFF
NA	TRBV2	TRBJ2-7	TGTGCCAGCTTACCAGGAACCTTCTACGAGCAGTACTTC	CASLPGTFYEQYF
NA	TRBV10-2	TRBJ1-3	TGCGCCAGCAGTGAGTTTCTAGGGGCTGGAAACACCATATATTTT	CASSEFLGAGNTIYF
NA	TRBV28	TRBJ2-7	TGTGCCAGCAGTGGACCACAGGTCTACGAGCAGTACTTC	CASSGPQVYEQYF
NA	TRBV5-1	TRBJ2-2	TGCGCCAGCAGCCTTCCGGGGGCGAACACCGGGGAGCTGTTTTTT	CASSLPGANTGELFF
TRBD1	TRBV7-9	TRBJ1-4	TGTGCCAGCAGCCAACGCGGGACAGGGGGCTCGTGGACTAATGAAAAACTGTTTTTT	CASSQRGTGGSWTNEKLFF
NA	TRBV2	TRBJ2-2	TGTGCCAGCAGTGTTACGGTGATCACCGGGGAGCTGTTTTTT	CASSVTVITGELFF
TRBD2	TRBV11-2	TRBJ2-7	TGTGCCAGCAGCTTAGCAGGCGGGAGGCTGTCCTACGGGCAGTACTTC	CASSLAGGRLSYGQYF
TRBD1	TRBV7-9	TRBJ2-5	TGTGCCAGCAGCTTAGGGGATCGGGACAGGCAAGAGACCCAGTACTTC	CASSLGDRDRQETQYF
NA	TRBV7-9	TRBJ1-1	TGTGCCAGCAGCTTAGGAGATGAAGCTTTCTTT	CASSLGDEAFF
TRBD1	TRBV19	TRBJ2-2	TGTGCCAGTAGTACCCAACAGGGGGCGGTCACCGGGGAGCTGTTTTTT	CASSTQQGAVTGELFF
NA	TRBV28	TRBJ1-5	TGTGCCAGCAGTTTGCATATGATTCAGCCCCAGCATTTT	CASSLHMIQPQHF
NA	TRBV5-1	TRBJ2-7	TGCGCCAGCAGCTTCGGACGGGACGAGCAGTACTTC	CASSFGRDEQYF